This section outlines one T cell receptor beta chain sequence together with its context. Regarding time point: before trial treatment. There are 15 residues in the CDR3. Trimming removed 0 bases from V and 2 bases from J, with 11 bases in between. From germline, CDR1 is LGHNA and CDR2 YSLEER. The data derive from a study of low-dose radiotherapy and immunotherapy resistance in tumors. Study background: Aspirin 300 mg was given orally each day for four cycles from cycle 1 day 1.

Priming of first-strand cDNA relied on TRAV- and TRBV-specific primers (covering alpha and beta chains). The TCRs were subjected to amplification over roughly 18 PCR cycles employing a constant-region primer in conjunction with a V-primer adapter. mRNA, after isolation, was amplified by in vitro transcription. TCRdb reanalysed the reads using MiXCR and keeps one entry per CDR3 protein. Found here are under 70,000 distinct CDR3 sequences, around 27% of them singletons; the top ten hold around 5%. This rearrangement joins TRBV4-3 to TRBJ2-7, with D uncertain. This receptor was taken from a male donor with prostate cancer. The sample here was PBMCs, taken before treatment. DNA of the CDR3: TGCGCCAGCAGCCAAGATAGTCCCTCAACCTACGAGCAGTACTTC. This translates into CASSQDSPSTYEQYF.